Ten or more counts support the clone carrying this T cell receptor beta chain. Until they underwent thyroid surgery, no patient had received any treatment. This sample was taken from a study of metastatic and nonmetastatic thyroid tumors. TCRdb re-analyzed the PCR reads through MiXCR. The profile shows about 22,000 clones, about 21% of them singletons. The junction had 9 bases not matched to a gene; V was cut back by 5 bases and J by 9 bases. The length of the CDR3 is 14 residues. CDR1 and CDR2 (germline): SGHRS, YFSETQ. This sequence was found in a male donor with papillary thyroid cancer or a benign thyroid nodule (not recorded which). Some clones in this sample may be carry-over from other donors' samples. The chain couples TRBV5-1 to TRBJ2-2; 8 positions agree with TRBD1. The sequenced sample consisted of blood. This CDR3 reads CASRQGAPSWELFF. The CDR3 nucleotides read TGCGCCAGCAGGCAGGGGGCGCCCAGCTGGGAGCTGTTTTTT.